This T cell receptor beta chain was documented in a study of blood T cell repertoires in COVID-19. This CDR3 comprises 13 residues. Germline V lookup: CDR1 SGHDN, CDR2 FVKESK. Trimming took off 4 bases at V and 0 bases at J, with 4 bases between the two ends. Data came from immunoSEQ multiplex PCR; TCRdb stores just in-frame clones and leaves some out. In the table there are about 170,000 clones, about 88% of which are singletons. The J gene is TRBJ1-3, the V gene TRBV14; D is uncertain. The source of this sequence is an elderly woman in a cohort sampled during active or convalescent COVID-19. Input material: peripheral blood. The CDR3 nucleotides are TGTGCCAGCAGCCGTCTCTCTGGAAACACCATATATTTT. The encoded protein is CASSRLSGNTIYF.